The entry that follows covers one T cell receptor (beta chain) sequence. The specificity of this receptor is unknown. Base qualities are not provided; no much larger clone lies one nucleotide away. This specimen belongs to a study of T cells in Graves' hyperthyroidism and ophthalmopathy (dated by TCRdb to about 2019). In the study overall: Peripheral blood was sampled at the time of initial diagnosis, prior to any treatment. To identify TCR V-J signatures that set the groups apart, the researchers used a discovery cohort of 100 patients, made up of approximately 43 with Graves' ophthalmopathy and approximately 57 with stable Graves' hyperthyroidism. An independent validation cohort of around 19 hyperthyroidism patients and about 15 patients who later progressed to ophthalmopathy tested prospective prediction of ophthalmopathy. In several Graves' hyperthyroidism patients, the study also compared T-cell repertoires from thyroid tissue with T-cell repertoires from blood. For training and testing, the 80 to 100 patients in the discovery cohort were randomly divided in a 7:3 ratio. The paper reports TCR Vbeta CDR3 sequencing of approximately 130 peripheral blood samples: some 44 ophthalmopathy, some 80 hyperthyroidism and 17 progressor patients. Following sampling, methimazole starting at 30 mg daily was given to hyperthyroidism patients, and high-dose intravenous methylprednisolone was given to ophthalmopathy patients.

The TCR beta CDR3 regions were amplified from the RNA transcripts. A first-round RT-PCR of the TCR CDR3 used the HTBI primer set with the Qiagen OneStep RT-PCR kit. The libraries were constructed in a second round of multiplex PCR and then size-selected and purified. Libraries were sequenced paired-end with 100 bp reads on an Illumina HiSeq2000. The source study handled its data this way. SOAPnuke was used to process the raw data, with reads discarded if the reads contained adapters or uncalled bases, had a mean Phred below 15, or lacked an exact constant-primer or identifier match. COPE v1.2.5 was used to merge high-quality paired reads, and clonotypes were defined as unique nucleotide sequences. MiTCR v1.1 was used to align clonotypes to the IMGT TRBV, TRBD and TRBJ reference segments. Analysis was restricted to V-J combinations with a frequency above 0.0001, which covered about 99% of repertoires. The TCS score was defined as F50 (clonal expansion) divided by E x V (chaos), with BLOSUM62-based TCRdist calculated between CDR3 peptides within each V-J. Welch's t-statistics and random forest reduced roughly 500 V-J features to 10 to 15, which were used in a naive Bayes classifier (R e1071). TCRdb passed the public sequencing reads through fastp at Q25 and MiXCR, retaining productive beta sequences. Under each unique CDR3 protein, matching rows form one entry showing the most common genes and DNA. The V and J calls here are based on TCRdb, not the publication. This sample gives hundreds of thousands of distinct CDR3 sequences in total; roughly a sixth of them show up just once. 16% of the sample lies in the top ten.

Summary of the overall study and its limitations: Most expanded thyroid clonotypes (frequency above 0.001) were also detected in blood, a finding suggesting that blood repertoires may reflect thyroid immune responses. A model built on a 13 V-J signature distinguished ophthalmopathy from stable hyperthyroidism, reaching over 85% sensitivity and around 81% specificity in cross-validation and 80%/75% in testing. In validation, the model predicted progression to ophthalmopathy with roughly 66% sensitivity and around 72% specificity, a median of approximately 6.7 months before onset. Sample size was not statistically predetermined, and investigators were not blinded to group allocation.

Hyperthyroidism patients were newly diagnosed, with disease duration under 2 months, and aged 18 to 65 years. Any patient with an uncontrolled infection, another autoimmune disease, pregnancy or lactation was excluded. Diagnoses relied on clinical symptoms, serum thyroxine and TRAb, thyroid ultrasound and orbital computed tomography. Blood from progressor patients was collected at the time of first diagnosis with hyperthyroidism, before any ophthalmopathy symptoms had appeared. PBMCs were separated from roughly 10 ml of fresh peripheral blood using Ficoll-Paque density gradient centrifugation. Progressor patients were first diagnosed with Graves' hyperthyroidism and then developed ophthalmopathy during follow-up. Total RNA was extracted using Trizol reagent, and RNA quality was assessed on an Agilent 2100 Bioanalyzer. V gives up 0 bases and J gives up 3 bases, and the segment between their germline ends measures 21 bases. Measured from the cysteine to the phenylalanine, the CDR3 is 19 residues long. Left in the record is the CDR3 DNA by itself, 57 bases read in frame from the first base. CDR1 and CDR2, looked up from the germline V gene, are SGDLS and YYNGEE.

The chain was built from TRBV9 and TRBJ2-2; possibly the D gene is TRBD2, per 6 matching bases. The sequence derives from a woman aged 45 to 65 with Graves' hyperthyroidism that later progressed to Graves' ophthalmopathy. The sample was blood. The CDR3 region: CASSVVWKEEGSHTGELFF. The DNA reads TGTGCCAGCAGCGTAGTATGGAAGGAGGAGGGTTCACACACCGGGGAGCTGTTTTTT.